This is a list of T cell receptor beta chains from one sample in a study of blood T cell repertoires in COVID-19. Repertoires were generated with immunoSEQ multiplex PCR, while TCRdb's copy carries only in-frame clones and drops some. The sample lists some 65,000 clones; approximately 80% were seen once. Sequencing was carried out using peripheral blood. Source of these receptors: a woman aged 70 to 79 with acute or convalescent COVID-19. CDR3s include the opening cysteine and the closing phenylalanine or tryptophan. The order of the fields is J gene, clone size, V gene, D gene, CDR3 DNA, CDR3 protein. A D gene is named only where the DNA matches it firmly. Clone sizes are given selectively: once, few, many, or a class where the clone is expanded.

TRBJ2-6,-,TRBV28,TRBD1,TGTGCCAGCAGCACGGGACAGGGAAAAGCTGGGGCCAACGTCCTGACTTTC,CASSTGQGKAGANVLTF
TRBJ2-7,-,TRBV6-5,-,TGTGCCAGCACAGGGACACCAAAAGGCGAGCAGTACTTC,CASTGTPKGEQYF
TRBJ1-6,-,TRBV3-1/TRBV3-2,-,TGTGCCAGCAGCCAAGACGGGTATTCACCCCTCCACTTT,CASSQDGYSPLHF
TRBJ2-7,-,TRBV20-1,-,TGCAGTGCCCAAAGGGGGAAGGAGCAGTACTTC,CSAQRGKEQYF
TRBJ2-5,-,TRBV18,-,TGTGCCAGCTCACCACTCGCGGGGGCGCGGGAGACCCAGTACTTC,CASSPLAGARETQYF
TRBJ1-1,-,TRBV19,-,TGTGCCAGTAGTTTGCGGAACACTGAAGCTTTCTTT,CASSLRNTEAFF
TRBJ2-3,-,TRBV3-1/TRBV3-2,TRBD2,TGTGCCAGCAGCCAAGAAGCCGGGACTATCTCTCTAGATACGCAGTATTTT,CASSQEAGTISLDTQYF
TRBJ2-7,-,TRBV7-2,TRBD2,TGTGCCAGCAGCTTAGACAGCGCGGGGGGGATGGACGAGCAGTACTTC,CASSLDSAGGMDEQYF
TRBJ2-4,-,TRBV6-6,TRBD1,TGTGCCAGCAGTTATCGGGGACAGTACGAAAAAAACATTCAGTACTTC,CASSYRGQYEKNIQYF
TRBJ1-5,few,TRBV16,-,TGTGCCAGCAGCCAATTCACTGATCAGCCCCAGCATTTT,CASSQFTDQPQHF
TRBJ1-6,-,TRBV5-6,-,TGTGCCAGCAGCCGAAGACGGACAGATAGCACACCCCTCCACTTT,CASSRRRTDSTPLHF
TRBJ2-1,-,TRBV2,TRBD2,TGTGCCAGCAGCGGTAGCGGGGCGATCTACAATGAGCAGTTCTTC,CASSGSGAIYNEQFF
TRBJ2-5,-,TRBV6-5,-,TGTGCCAGCAGTACCAGGGGGGCCCAGTACTTC,CASSTRGAQYF
TRBJ1-4,-,TRBV6-4,-,TGTGCCTCACACAAAGTTCCAGGAAAACTGTTTTTT,CASHKVPGKLFF
TRBJ2-5,once,TRBV5-6,-,TGTGCCAGCAGCTTGCCGCTGGGGACTCAAGAGACCCAGTACTTC,CASSLPLGTQETQYF
TRBJ1-1,-,TRBV19,-,TGTGCCAGTATTCGAGAGGGCGGGAACACTGAAGCTTTCTTT,CASIREGGNTEAFF
TRBJ2-3,-,TRBV4-1,TRBD2,TGCGCCAGCAGCCTAAGAGGACTAGCGGGAGATACGCAGTATTTT,CASSLRGLAGDTQYF
TRBJ1-3,-,TRBV5-4,-,TGTGCCAGCAGCTTGGGATCCGGTTCTGGAAACACCATATATTTT,CASSLGSGSGNTIYF
TRBJ2-3,-,TRBV6-2/TRBV6-3,TRBD2,TGTGCCAGCAGTCGGGAGCGGGGGGGCGGCACAGATACGCAGTATTTT,CASSRERGGGTDTQYF
TRBJ2-5,-,TRBV19,-,TGTGCCAGTAGTATTATTTCGTCGGGGCAAGAGACCCAGTACTTC,CASSIISSGQETQYF
TRBJ2-1,-,TRBV27,-,TGTGCCAGCAGTCTCTTCGGAGGACGGCTTGAGCAGTTCTTC,CASSLFGGRLEQFF
TRBJ1-4,few,TRBV19,-,TGTGCCAGTGCGCAGGTGGGGCGAGAAAAACTGTTTTTT,CASAQVGREKLFF
TRBJ1-2,-,TRBV25-1,-,TGTGCCAGCAGTGGGGTCGGGGATGGCTACACCTTC,CASSGVGDGYTF
TRBJ1-2,once,TRBV19,-,TGTGCCAGTAGTATCCGGGAGGTCTCGCTCTATGGCTACACCTTC,CASSIREVSLYGYTF
TRBJ1-1,-,TRBV6-1,-,TGTGCCAGCAGTGAATTGGCAACTGAAGCTTTCTTT,CASSELATEAFF
TRBJ2-2,once,TRBV12-3/TRBV12-4,-,TGTGCCAGCCAGGGGGGAGGCGGGGAGCTGTTTTTT,CASQGGGGELFF
TRBJ1-1,-,TRBV10-1,-,TGCGCCAGCAGCCCCAGGACAGCGAACACTGAAGCTTTCTTT,CASSPRTANTEAFF
TRBJ2-1,-,TRBV3-1/TRBV3-2,TRBD2,TGTGCCAGCACGGGGGGGCCTTTCAATGAGCAGTTCTTC,CASTGGPFNEQFF
TRBJ2-5,-,TRBV5-1,TRBD2,TGCGCCAGCAGCTTGCTGCCGATCAGACTAGCCGGAGAGACCCAGTACTTC,CASSLLPIRLAGETQYF
TRBJ2-7,-,TRBV6-5,-,TGTGCCAGGGACAATAAAGACTACGAGCAGTACTTC,CARDNKDYEQYF
TRBJ1-2,-,TRBV28,-,TGTGCCAGCAGTTCTTTAGGCCCTGGGCAGGGTACTATGGGCTACACCTTC,CASSSLGPGQGTMGYTF
TRBJ1-3,-,TRBV28,-,TGTGCCAGCAGTCCCCCGGGGGTCAGCTCTGGAAACACCATATATTTT,CASSPPGVSSGNTIYF
TRBJ2-2,once,TRBV10-2,-,TGCGCCAGCAGTGATGTCGGTTCTGTCACCGGGGAGCTGTTTTTT,CASSDVGSVTGELFF
TRBJ1-5,once,TRBV18,-,TGTGCCAGCTCTAGAGAGGGGGACAATCAGCCCCAGCATTTT,CASSREGDNQPQHF
TRBJ1-1,-,TRBV5-1,-,TGCGCCAGCAGCCGCGGACAGTATGCTGAAGCTTTCTTT,CASSRGQYAEAFF
TRBJ2-1,-,TRBV2,-,TGTGCCAGCAGTGAATCAGACAATGAGCAGTTCTTC,CASSESDNEQFF
TRBJ1-5,-,TRBV12-3/TRBV12-4,-,TGTGCCAGCACCAGGGGCGGTCAGCCCCAGCATTTT,CASTRGGQPQHF
TRBJ1-3,-,TRBV3-1/TRBV3-2,-,TGTGCCAGCAGCCAAGAAGGTCGCTGGGGGCTCGGCTCTGGAAACACCATATATTTT,CASSQEGRWGLGSGNTIYF
TRBJ2-3,-,TRBV2,-,TGTGCCAGCAATGGCCGAGCGTTAGCTGAGACAGATACGCAGTATTTT,CASNGRALAETDTQYF
TRBJ2-7,once,TRBV28,TRBD1,TGTGCCAGCAGTTGGTGGGACAGCCATCAGTACTTC,CASSWWDSHQYF
TRBJ2-7,-,TRBV14,TRBD1,TGTGCCAGCAGCCAAGAATGGGCCGGACAGGGGCCCCGGGAGCAGTACTTC,CASSQEWAGQGPREQYF
TRBJ2-5,-,TRBV2,TRBD1,TGTGCCAGCACCCGGGACAGGGCACAGACCCAGTACTTC,CASTRDRAQTQYF
TRBJ2-7,-,TRBV19,TRBD1,TGTGCCACCCAGGGACAGGTATCCTACGAGCAGTACTTC,CATQGQVSYEQYF
TRBJ2-5,-,TRBV29-1,TRBD1,TGCAGCCTGGGACAGGCGATTCAAGAGACCCAGTACTTC,CSLGQAIQETQYF